This passage covers 19 T cell receptor beta chains from one sample sequenced in a study of blood T cells in healthy people across ages. Using a J-beta primer mix together with a sample-barcoded 5' primer, a second PCR was run for about 7 to 12 cycles. MiXCR, run by TCRdb on the 5' RACE reads, gives a single entry per CDR3 protein. The sample includes over 750,000 distinct CDR3 sequences, around 25% seen only once; the top ten take roughly 9%. These same data were also listed under a study on T cells of mothers and their children.

Sequenced input: blood. The origin of the receptors is a boy between 10 and 17 years old in good health.

This clonotype was detected a few times. The chain links TRBV9 to TRBJ2-4, with TRBD1 identical over 8 bases. The CDR3 extends over 14 amino acids. CDR1 SGDLS and CDR2 YYNGEE come from the germline V gene. The J segment lost 8 bases and the V segment lost 4 bases, leaving 8 bases of the junction unmatched. CDR3 bases: TGTGCCAGCAGCCTGGAGACAGGGGAACACATTCAGTACTTC. This gives the protein CASSLETGEHIQYF.

The chain links TRBV29-1 to TRBJ1-2; 8 bases map to TRBD1. This CDR3 is 14 amino acids long. V lost 1 base to trimming and J lost 8 bases; unmatched junction nucleotides: 9. Germline V gene data show CDR1 as SQVTM and CDR2 as ANQGSEA. CDR3 loop: CSVEARTGFSGYTF. The CDR3 nucleotides read TGCAGCGTTGAAGCAAGGACAGGGTTTAGCGGCTACACCTTC.

This sequence joins TRBV6-5 and TRBJ1-2; tentatively, D is TRBD1 (6 bases). Trimming shortened V by 5 bases and J by 8 bases, and 12 bases separated the two germline ends. There are 12 residues in the CDR3. CDR1 is MNHEY, CDR2 SVGAGI, per germline. The CDR3 protein is CASSTGDRGYTF. The CDR3 region has the DNA TGTGCCAGCAGTACCGGAGACAGGGGCTACACCTTC.

J is TRBJ1-4 and V is TRBV28; weak D call: TRBD1 (5 bases). The germline V and J ends were trimmed by 4 bases and 0 bases, with 15 bases remaining between them. CDR1 and CDR2 from the germline V gene are MDHEN and SYDVKM. CDR3 length equals 17 residues. CDR3 loop: CASSSARRGATNEKLFF. DNA for the CDR3: TGTGCCAGCAGTTCAGCCCGTAGGGGAGCAACTAATGAAAAACTGTTTTTT.

The chain joins TRBV11-2 to TRBJ1-2; D not certain. Trimming cost V 1 base and J 5 bases, with 14 bases left between them. Germline-derived CDR1 and CDR2 are SGHAT and FQNNGV. The CDR3 has 15 residues. The CDR3 DNA reads as TGTGCCAGCAGCTTAGTGAAGGAAACGGTTTATGGCTACACCTTC. Its protein product is CASSLVKETVYGYTF. Supplemented by reference TRBV11-2 and TRBJ1-2, the full variable domain reads EAGVAQSPRYKIIEKRQSVAFWCNPISGHATLYWYQQILGQGPKLLIQFQNNGVVDDSQLPKDRFSAERLKGVDSTLKIQPAKLEDSAVYLCASSLVKETVYGYTFGSGTRLTVV.

This clonotype was observed a handful of times. V gene TRBV20-1 combines with J gene TRBJ1-5; TRBD1 agrees at 9 bases. Unmatched junction bases numbered 7, after V lost 4 bases and J lost 6 bases. Germline V gives CDR1 DFQATT, CDR2 SNEGSKA (reference sequence). This CDR3 is 14 amino acids long. DNA for the CDR3: TGCAGTGCTAAACCGCAGACAGGGGGTCAGCCCCAGCATTTT. This sequence encodes CSAKPQTGGQPQHF.

This chain links TRBV13 with TRBJ2-4, with D possibly TRBD2 on 5 matching bases. The CDR3 contains 14 residues. Germline V gives CDR1 PRHDT, CDR2 FYEKMQ (reference sequence). V lost 5 bases and J lost 3, with 11 bases in between. The CDR3 bases are TGTGCCAGCAGCAATTCGGGGTACAAAAACATTCAGTACTTC. The encoded protein is CASSNSGYKNIQYF.

V is TRBV5-1 and J is TRBJ1-4; D not resolved. V was cut by 1 base and J by 0 bases, with 7 bases left in between. The CDR3 has 15 amino acids. Germline assignment: CDR1 SGHRS and CDR2 YFSETQ. The CDR3, as DNA: TGCGCCAGCAGCTTGCGTGGAACAACTAATGAAAAACTGTTTTTT. Residues: CASSLRGTTNEKLFF. Based on the CDR3 plus reference TRBV5-1 and TRBJ1-4, the full variable domain is KAGVTQTPRYLIKTRGQQVTLSCSPISGHRSVSWYQQTPGQGLQFLFEYFSETQRNKGNFPGRFSGRQFSNSRSEMNVSTLELGDSALYLCASSLRGTTNEKLFFGSGTQLSVL.

This clonotype was found a few times. The rearrangement links TRBV11-2 to TRBJ2-5, with TRBD2 identical over 7 bases. The DNA end is more similar to TRBJ2-7, so the J call may be wrong. The CDR3 runs 14 residues. The germline V gene has CDR1 SGHAT and CDR2 FQNNGV. The CDR3 region is CASSSGAGDYEQYF. The CDR3 DNA reads TGTGCCAGCAGCTCTGGTGCGGGGGACTACGAGCAGTACTTC.

This clonotype was seen only a few times. V gene TRBV10-3 combines with J gene TRBJ1-5; TRBD1 matches 8 bases. Germline V gene lookup returns CDR1 ENHRY and CDR2 SYGVKD. Trimming took 8 bases from V and 4 from J; bases not matched to a gene: 4. CDR3 length equals 13 residues. CDR3 bases: TGTGCCATCGGGGACAGGCCAAATCAGCCCCAGCATTTT. Its translation is CAIGDRPNQPQHF.

This chain joins TRBV10-2 and TRBJ1-2, with D possibly being TRBD1 (5 bases). Trimming pared 0 bases from V and 6 bases from J, leaving 5 bases between. Germline loops: CDR1 WSHSY, CDR2 SAAADI. The CDR3 consists of 12 residues. CDR3 sequence: CASSESGDGYTF. CDR3 sequence (DNA): TGCGCCAGCAGTGAGTCGGGGGATGGCTACACCTTC.

This clonotype was observed a few times. V gene TRBV7-2 combines with J gene TRBJ2-4; no reliable D call. The germline CDR1 and CDR2 sequences are SGHTA and FQGNSA. The CDR3 loop spans 14 amino acids. The V end was cut by 1 base, the J end by 9 bases, with 13 bases between. As DNA, the CDR3 is TGTGCCAGCAGCTTAGAGGGTAGAAGTGCCATTCAGTACTTC. Amino acid sequence: CASSLEGRSAIQYF.

The chain is built from TRBV6-6 and TRBJ2-4; D ambiguous. CDR1 and CDR2 from the germline V gene are MNHNY and SVGAGI (reference sequence). This CDR3 is 15 amino acids long. V was pared by 4 bases and J by 0 bases, with 10 bases between. CDR3 loop: CASSSSLLAKNIQYF. The CDR3 bases are TGTGCCAGCAGTTCAAGTCTCCTAGCCAAAAACATTCAGTACTTC.

This clonotype came up a few times. The rearrangement uses TRBV11-2 and TRBJ2-5; 9 bases line up with TRBD1. After removal of 5 bases from V and 4 bases from J, the junction contained 8 bases not matched to a gene. This CDR3 contains 15 residues. CDR1 is SGHAT and CDR2 is FQNNGV in the germline V gene. Written as DNA, the CDR3 is TGTGCCAGCAGCCCTAGGACAGGGGTTGGAGAGACCCAGTACTTC. This sequence encodes CASSPRTGVGETQYF. Combining the CDR3 with reference TRBV11-2 and TRBJ2-5 gives the whole variable domain EAGVAQSPRYKIIEKRQSVAFWCNPISGHATLYWYQQILGQGPKLLIQFQNNGVVDDSQLPKDRFSAERLKGVDSTLKIQPAKLEDSAVYLCASSPRTGVGETQYFGPGTRLLVL.

The chain carries TRBV4-1 and TRBJ2-5; TRBD2 matches 10 bases. TRBJ2-1 matches the DNA end more closely, so the J call is doubtful. The germline V gene encodes CDR1 MGHRA and CDR2 YSYEKL. The CDR3 totals 15 residues. As DNA, the CDR3 is TGCGCCAGCAGCCGCGGGACTAGCGTTGACAATGAGCAGTTCTTC. Protein sequence: CASSRGTSVDNEQFF.

This clonotype was detected only a few times. The chain recombines TRBV12-3 or TRBV12-4 with TRBJ2-2, with 7 bases that match TRBD1. With 6 bases clipped from V and 5 bases from J, the junction kept 6 bases outside the gene matches. The CDR3 covers 14 residues. Here the CDR3 reads CASSVKQGTGELFF. DNA of the CDR3: TGTGCCAGCAGCGTCAAACAGGGGACCGGGGAGCTGTTTTTT.

The rearrangement joins TRBV20-1 to TRBJ2-1; D is unresolved. CDR1 is DFQATT, CDR2 SNEGSKA, per germline (reference sequence). The CDR3 consists of 13 residues. Trimming shortened V by 3 bases and J by 3 bases, and 9 bases separated the two germline ends. This CDR3 is CSASRPLYNEQFF. CDR3 nucleotides: TGCAGTGCTAGCAGGCCCCTCTACAATGAGCAGTTCTTC.

This sequence joins TRBV7-2 and TRBJ2-4; either TRBD1 or TRBD2 may fit D (5 bases each). The CDR3 consists of 18 residues. The germline CDR1 and CDR2 sequences are SGHTA and FQGNSA. Trimming took off 2 bases at V and 0 bases at J, with 17 bases between the two ends. CDR3 DNA sequence: TGTGCCAGCAGCTTAATGAGGGACGTTGACCTAGCCAAAAACATTCAGTACTTC. Amino acids: CASSLMRDVDLAKNIQYF.

V is TRBV12-3 or TRBV12-4 and J is TRBJ2-5, with D possibly TRBD2 on 5 matching bases. Trimming stripped 5 bases from V and 5 bases from J, with 15 bases between. The CDR3 extends over 14 amino acids. CDR3 amino acids: CASSLDPTGETQYF. The CDR3 nucleotides are TGTGCCAGCAGTCTGGACCCGACGGGGGAGACCCAGTACTTC.